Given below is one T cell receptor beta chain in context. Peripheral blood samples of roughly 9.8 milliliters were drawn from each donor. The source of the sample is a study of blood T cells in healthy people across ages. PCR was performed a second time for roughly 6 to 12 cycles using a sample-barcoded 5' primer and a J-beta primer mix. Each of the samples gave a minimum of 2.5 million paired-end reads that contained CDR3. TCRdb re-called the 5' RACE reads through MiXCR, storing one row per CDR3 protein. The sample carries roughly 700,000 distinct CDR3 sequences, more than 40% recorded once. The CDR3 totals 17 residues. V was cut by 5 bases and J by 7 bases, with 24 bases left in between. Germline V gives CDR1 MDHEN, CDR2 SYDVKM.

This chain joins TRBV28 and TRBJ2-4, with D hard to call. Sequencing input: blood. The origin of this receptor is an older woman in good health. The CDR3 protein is CASSPSLQRRAGNIQYF. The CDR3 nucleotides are TGTGCCAGCAGTCCATCTCTCCAGCGTAGAGCCGGGAACATTCAGTACTTC.